This TCR beta chain was documented in a study of T cells in Graves' hyperthyroidism and ophthalmopathy. Points from the study as a whole: The model anticipated ophthalmopathy a median around six months pre-onset. Appearing also in blood were most of the thyroid clonotypes expanded above 0.001.

Amplification of TCR beta CDR3 regions used RNA as the template. HTBI primers drove first-round RT-PCR of the TCR CDR3. TCRdb itself ran the multiplex PCR reads through MiXCR, one entry per CDR3 protein. The table has more than 550,000 distinct CDR3 sequences, 17% seen once. The length of the CDR3 is 14 residues. Trimming pared 2 bases from V and 4 bases from J, leaving 11 bases between. From germline, CDR1 is MNHEY and CDR2 SVGAGI. Note on this clonotype: Its antigen remains unidentified.

The sequence derives from a man in his fifties or sixties with Graves' hyperthyroidism. V is TRBV6-5 and J is TRBJ2-5; D is ambiguous. The material sequenced was blood. CDR3 in amino acids: CASSYGDRLETQYF. In DNA form, the CDR3 reads TGTGCCAGCAGTTACGGTGACCGACTAGAGACCCAGTACTTC.